The entry that follows covers one T cell receptor beta chain sequence. V lost 2 bases and J lost 0, with 7 bases in between. The CDR3 runs to 14 residues. CDR1 MNHEY and CDR2 SVGAGI come from the germline V gene. This entry belongs to a study of PD-1 blockade in classical Hodgkin lymphoma. The time point was: cycle 4 day 1 (C4D1), after less than seven weeks of nivolumab. Patients all relapsed after autologous stem cell transplantation, and there was variation in brentuximab vedotin exposure. Magnetic negative selection was used to purify CD4+ T cells from thawed PBMCs. Assay used: immunoSEQ multiplex PCR; TCRdb lists only in-frame clones, some missing. The table records about 15,000 clones, roughly 79% of them present only once.

The rearrangement uses TRBV6-5 and TRBJ1-1; D is perhaps TRBD1 (5 bases). The material was CD4+ T cells from blood, obtained before the fourth cycle of nivolumab. The receptor comes from a human donor with classical Hodgkin lymphoma. CDR3 region: CASSYAGLNTEAFF. CDR3 nucleotides: TGTGCCAGCAGTTACGCAGGGTTGAACACTGAAGCTTTCTTT.